This T cell receptor (beta chain) was found in a study of CD8 T cells in cerebrospinal fluid in Alzheimer's disease. As for the study in general: Two single-cell methods, plate-based nested PCR and droplet-based sequencing, assessed CSF clonal expansion.

After re-calling the 10x single-cell sequencing reads, TCRdb lists one entry per CDR3 protein, DNA absent. The sample has some 1,100 distinct CDR3 sequences. Study results and limitations: Healthy subjects less often had a clone of at least 3% than Alzheimer's patients. In mild cognitive impairment or Alzheimer's disease, the biggest CSF clone made up more TCRs than in controls.

Droplet-based sequencing used CSF cells sorted as live with a live/dead marker. This clonotype counts as large by frequency. Its cognate antigen is unknown. Germline lookup yields CDR1 SGHAT and CDR2 FQNNGV. CDR3 length: 15 residues. Sequenced input: cerebrospinal fluid. The receptor was derived from a human donor in good health. This chain connects TRBV11-2 to TRBJ2-3; TCRdb selects TRBD1, and the lack of DNA leaves this call unchecked. CDR3 region: CASSLEDRGTDTQYF.